The clone carrying this T cell receptor beta chain has ten or more counts. The germline V gene has CDR1 SGHTA and CDR2 FQGNSA. V shed 6 bases and J shed 6 bases, with 10 bases lying between them. This CDR3 contains 12 residues. TCRdb reprocessed the reads via MiXCR and lists one record per CDR3 protein. The sample lists approximately 240,000 distinct CDR3 sequences; roughly an eighth were seen once. The data were obtained in a study of T cell repertoires in cytomegalovirus infection. The chain combines TRBV7-2 with TRBJ2-3, with a weak D call TRBD2 (6 bases). Sequenced sample: PBMCs. This TCR derives from a human donor in good health (CMV status not recorded). Some clones in this sample may be carry-over from other donors' samples. The CDR3 spells CASSNRGDTQYF. The CDR3 DNA reads as TGTGCCAGCAGTAATCGGGGGGATACGCAGTATTTT.